Below, one T cell receptor (beta chain) is given with its context. Its antigen remains unidentified. The assay was immunoSEQ multiplex PCR, and TCRdb's table has in-frame clones only and misses some. The data show tens of thousands of clones, 80% seen once. The record originates from a study of radiation and T cells in renal cell carcinoma. Background on the study: Nephrectomy followed 15 Gy stereotactic body radiation by 4 weeks. Notes on the study in general: From baseline, blood top tumor clonotypes peaked at 2 weeks post-radiation.

Time point: blood 2 weeks post-SBRT. Treatment described: 15 Gy SBRT to primary tumor, nephrectomy 4 weeks later. This renal cell carcinoma was of the clear cell type. The V end lost 1 base, the J end lost 4 bases, and 14 bases lay between the germline ends. This CDR3 contains 15 residues. In germline, CDR1 is MGHRA, CDR2 YSYEKL. The V and J genes are TRBV4-1 and TRBJ2-7; D assignment may be TRBD1 or TRBD2 (5 bases each). Sequencing used blood, obtained from a patient whose treatment included radiotherapy and nephrectomy. This receptor was taken from a woman in her seventies with renal cell carcinoma. The CDR3 reads CASSQVGDRRYEQYF. CDR3 DNA: TGCGCCAGCAGCCAAGTGGGGGACCGGCGGTACGAGCAGTACTTC.